A selection of T cell receptor beta chains follows, all from one sample in a study of shared clonotypes between healthy human individuals. Profiling relied on immunoSEQ multiplex PCR, and the TCRdb table lists in-frame clones only, not all of them. The sample has approximately 1,500,000 clones, 95% to 99% seen once. The sequencing sample was made of naive CD4+ T cells sorted from blood. These receptor sequences come from a man aged 25 to 45 in good health. Each CDR3 is given without its conserved first and last residue. Fields, in order: J gene, clone size, V gene, CDR3 protein. A row's size may be missing; if present it is once, few, many or a size class.

TRBJ1-2 | once | TRBV5-1 | ASSLSWGYGYT
TRBJ1-3 | once | TRBV21-1 | ASTVYVEMTGRGNTIY
TRBJ2-2 | NA | TRBV28 | AGTSGRAGTGELF
TRBJ2-2 | NA | TRBV6-6 | ASSYRANTGELF
TRBJ2-1 | once | TRBV7-7 | ASSLSSPNEQF
TRBJ1-2 | NA | TRBV7-6 | ASSLRAGFGYGYT
TRBJ2-1 | NA | TRBV29-1 | SATDFNEQF
TRBJ1-2 | NA | TRBV5-4 | ASSMGQSYGYT
TRBJ1-1 | NA | TRBV30 | AWSPRREAF
TRBJ2-3 | NA | TRBV29-1 | SVIWGTDTQY
TRBJ1-1 | once | TRBV18 | ASSPTTGDTEAF